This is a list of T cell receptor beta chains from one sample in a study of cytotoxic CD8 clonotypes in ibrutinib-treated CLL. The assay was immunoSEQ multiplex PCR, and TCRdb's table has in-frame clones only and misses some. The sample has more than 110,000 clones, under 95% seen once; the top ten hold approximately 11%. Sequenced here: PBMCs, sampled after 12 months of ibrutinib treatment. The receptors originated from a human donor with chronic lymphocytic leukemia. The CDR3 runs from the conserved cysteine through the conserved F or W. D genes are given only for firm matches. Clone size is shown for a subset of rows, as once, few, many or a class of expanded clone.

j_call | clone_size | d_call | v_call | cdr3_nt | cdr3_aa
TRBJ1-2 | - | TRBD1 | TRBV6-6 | TGTGCCAGCCGGACAGGCCGGGATGGCTACACCTTC | CASRTGRDGYTF
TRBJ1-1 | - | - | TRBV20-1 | TGCAGAGGAAGAGGGGTCAACGAAGCTTTCTTT | CRGRGVNEAFF
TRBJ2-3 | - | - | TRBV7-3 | TGTGCCAGCAGTCTCGGACCGTCTAGCACAGATACGCAGTATTTT | CASSLGPSSTDTQYF
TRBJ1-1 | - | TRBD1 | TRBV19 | TGTGCCAGTAGTATGGGACAGGAGAACACTGAAGCTTTCTTT | CASSMGQENTEAFF
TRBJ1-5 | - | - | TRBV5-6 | TGTGCCAGCAGCACGCTCGGGGCTAGCAATCAGCCCCAGCATTTT | CASSTLGASNQPQHF
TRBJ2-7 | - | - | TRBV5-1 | TGCGCCAGCAGCCTCACAGTCCCGGACTACGAGCAGTACTTC | CASSLTVPDYEQYF
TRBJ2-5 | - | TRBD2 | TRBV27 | TGTGCCAGCAAGACTAGCGAGTTCCAAGAGACCCAGTACTTC | CASKTSEFQETQYF
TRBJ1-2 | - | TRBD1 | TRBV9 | TGTGCCAGCAGCGTAGCAATGACAGGGGGCTATGGCTACACCTTC | CASSVAMTGGYGYTF
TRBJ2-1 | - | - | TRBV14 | TGTGCCAGCAGCCCCACCCCCGGACGAGGGAATAATGAGCAGTTCTTC | CASSPTPGRGNNEQFF
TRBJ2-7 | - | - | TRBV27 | TGTGCCAGCAGTCCCGCCCCAGTTAACGAGCAGTACTTC | CASSPAPVNEQYF
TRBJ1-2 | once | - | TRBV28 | TGTGCCAGCACCATGGGCTATGGCTACACCTTC | CASTMGYGYTF
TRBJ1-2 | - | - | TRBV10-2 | TGCGCCAGCAGTAGACGGGACGGCTATGGCTACACCTTC | CASSRRDGYGYTF
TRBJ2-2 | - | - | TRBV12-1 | TGTGCCAGCAGCCACACTAGCGGGAACACCGGGGAGCTGTTTTTT | CASSHTSGNTGELFF
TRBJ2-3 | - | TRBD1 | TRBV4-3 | TGCGCCAGCAGCCCGGGACAGAGCCACACAGATACGCAGTATTTT | CASSPGQSHTDTQYF
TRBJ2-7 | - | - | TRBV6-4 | TGTGCCAGCAGTTCTTTTCGCAGGGTTAGTCCATCCTACGAGCAGTACTTC | CASSSFRRVSPSYEQYF
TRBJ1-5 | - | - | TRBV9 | TGTGCCAGCGGGTGGAATCAGCCCCAGCATTTT | CASGWNQPQHF
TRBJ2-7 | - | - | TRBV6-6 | TGTGCCAGCAGTTACGGGCAGTACGAGCAGTACTTC | CASSYGQYEQYF
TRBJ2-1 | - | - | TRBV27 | TGTGCCAGCAGTTCGAAGGGGTTCCATGAGCAGTTCTTC | CASSSKGFHEQFF
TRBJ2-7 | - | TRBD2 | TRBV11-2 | TGTGCCAGCAGCTTAGAGGGTAGCGGGAGTTACGAGCAGTACTTC | CASSLEGSGSYEQYF
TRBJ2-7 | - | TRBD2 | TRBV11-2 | TGTGCCAGCAGCTTTGGGGGGACTACCTACGAGCAGTACTTC | CASSFGGTTYEQYF
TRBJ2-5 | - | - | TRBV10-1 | TGCGCCAGCAGCCTATCCGGGGGTGAGACCCAGTACTTC | CASSLSGGETQYF
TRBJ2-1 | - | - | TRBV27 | TGTGCCAGCAGTTTATCGGTCAGCTACAATGAGCAGTTCTTC | CASSLSVSYNEQFF
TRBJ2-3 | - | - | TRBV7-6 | TGTGCCAGCAGCTTAGGCGTAGTCTCGACAGATACGCAGTATTTT | CASSLGVVSTDTQYF
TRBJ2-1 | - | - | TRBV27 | TGTGCCAGCAGTTTACCGGGCAGGCGATGGTTCTTC | CASSLPGRRWFF
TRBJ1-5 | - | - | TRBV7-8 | TGTGCCAGCAGCTTAGCGCAGGGAGTAGATCAGCCCCAGCATTTT | CASSLAQGVDQPQHF
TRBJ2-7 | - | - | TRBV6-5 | TGTGCCAGCAGGCCTCAGGGAGGTGGCTACGAGCAGTACTTC | CASRPQGGGYEQYF
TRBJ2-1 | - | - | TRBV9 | TGTGCCAGCAGCGTATATAGCGGCAATGAGCAGTTCTTC | CASSVYSGNEQFF
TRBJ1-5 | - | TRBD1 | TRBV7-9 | TGTGCCAGCAGCTTCTCAGGACAGGTCGGTCAGCCCCAGCATTTT | CASSFSGQVGQPQHF
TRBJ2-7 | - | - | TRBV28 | TGTGCCAGCAGTTCCCCCCCCGAACAGTACTTC | CASSSPPEQYF
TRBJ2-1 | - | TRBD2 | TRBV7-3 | TGTGCCAGCAGCTTATCGCCGGGAGGAGTCAAGGGTGGGGATGAGCAGTTCTTC | CASSLSPGGVKGGDEQFF
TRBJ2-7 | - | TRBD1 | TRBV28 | TGTGCCAGCAGTGTACAGGGGAACGAGCAGTACTTC | CASSVQGNEQYF
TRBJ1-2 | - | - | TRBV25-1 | TGTGCCAGCGAGTTTGATGGCTACACCTTC | CASEFDGYTF
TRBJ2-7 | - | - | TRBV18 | TGTGCCAGCTCCGTCTTAGACGAGCAGTACTTC | CASSVLDEQYF
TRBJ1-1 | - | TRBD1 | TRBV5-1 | TGCGCCAGCCTCGGACAGGGTGAGGCTTTCTTT | CASLGQGEAFF
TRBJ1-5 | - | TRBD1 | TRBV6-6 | TGTGCCAGCACCCCCCTGGGACAGGGGTACGATCAGCCCCAGCATTTT | CASTPLGQGYDQPQHF
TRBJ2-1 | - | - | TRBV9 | TGTGCCAGCAGCGTTACCGGGACACATTACAATGAGCAGTTCTTC | CASSVTGTHYNEQFF